This TCR beta chain originates from a study of T cells after yellow fever vaccination. TCRdb re-called the 5' RACE reads with MiXCR, one entry per CDR3 protein. The data show under 400,000 distinct CDR3 sequences, with around 10% seen just once and roughly 18% held by the top ten. V lost 3 bases, J lost 7 bases, and 9 bases lay in between. The CDR3 runs to 12 residues. The germline CDR1 and CDR2 sequences are SEHNR and FQNEAQ (reference sequence). This clonotype was seen a few times. This rearrangement joins TRBV7-9 to TRBJ1-2; the D is unclear. This receptor was taken from a man between 18 and 35 years old who received the YFV17D yellow fever vaccine. Sequencing used PBMCs, obtained on the day of the first yellow fever vaccination. The CDR3 DNA reads TGTGCCAGCAGCTTTCCCGGAGCTGGCTACACCTTC. This translates into CASSFPGAGYTF.